This T cell receptor (beta chain) was captured by sequencing in a study of blood T cell repertoires in COVID-19. Study in general: Sites across the United States, Italy and Spain contributed samples from acute and convalescent COVID-19. T cells, B-cell-depleted T cells, or PBMCs supplied cDNA or gDNA.

V was shortened by 4 bases and J by 2 bases, with 4 bases between the two germline ends. Germline V gene lookup returns CDR1 KGHDR and CDR2 SFDVKD. The CDR3 contains 12 residues. Assay used: immunoSEQ multiplex PCR; TCRdb lists only in-frame clones, some missing. Of around 120,000 clones listed, approximately 82% were seen once; the top ten hold 5.9%. The sequence was obtained from an elderly man with active or convalescent COVID-19. The sequencing sample was made of peripheral blood. The chain recombines TRBV24-1 with TRBJ2-5, with D unresolved. The CDR3 here is CATSDQQETQYF. CDR3 bases: TGTGCCACCAGTGACCAACAAGAGACCCAGTACTTC.